Listed below are T cell receptor beta chains from one sample, sequenced in a study of technical replicates of blood from a handful of donors. The method was immunoSEQ multiplex PCR; TCRdb's version includes in-frame clones alone and lacks a portion of them. This sample has about 82,000 clones, with 96% found just once. Material for sequencing was T cells isolated from PBMCs. Every receptor here comes from a human donor in good health. Both conserved end residues are part of each CDR3. D genes are given only for firm matches.

DNA: TGTGCCAGCAGCCTATCTACAGTAAACTATGGCTACACCTTC
CDR3: CASSLSTVNYGYTF
V: TRBV5-4
D: -
J: TRBJ1-2

DNA: TGTGCCAGCAGCTGGGACACCACCACTGAAGCTTTCTTT
CDR3: CASSWDTTTEAFF
V: TRBV11-2
D: -
J: TRBJ1-1

DNA: TGTGCCAGCACCTGGGGGGTAGGGAACACTGAAGCTTTCTTT
CDR3: CASTWGVGNTEAFF
V: TRBV27
D: -
J: TRBJ1-1

DNA: TGTGCCACCAGCAGAGATCTAGCGGGGTCCTACGAGCAGTACTTC
CDR3: CATSRDLAGSYEQYF
V: TRBV15
D: TRBD2
J: TRBJ2-7

DNA: TGTGCCAGCGGCCCAGGTCCTCTGAACACTGAAGCTTTCTTT
CDR3: CASGPGPLNTEAFF
V: TRBV6-5
D: -
J: TRBJ1-1

DNA: TGCGCCAGCAGCCAAGATTATCAGAGGGAGCAGCCCCAGCATTTT
CDR3: CASSQDYQREQPQHF
V: TRBV4-1
D: -
J: TRBJ1-5

DNA: TGTGCCAGCAGCATGACCGGGACAGGGTTTGACGAGCAGTACTTC
CDR3: CASSMTGTGFDEQYF
V: TRBV5-5
D: TRBD1
J: TRBJ2-7

DNA: TGTGCCAGCTCACCTAATGGGACAGCTACCTACGAGCAGTACTTC
CDR3: CASSPNGTATYEQYF
V: TRBV18
D: TRBD1
J: TRBJ2-7

DNA: TGTGCCAGCTCACCAAGCCAGGGCCCACCCTACGAGCAGTACTTC
CDR3: CASSPSQGPPYEQYF
V: TRBV18
D: -
J: TRBJ2-7

DNA: TGCAGCGCAACAAAGTGGAGCAGTGAGCAGTTCTTC
CDR3: CSATKWSSEQFF
V: TRBV29-1
D: -
J: TRBJ2-1

DNA: TGTGCCTGGAGTGTAAATAGCGGGAGTATAAATACGCAGTATTTT
CDR3: CAWSVNSGSINTQYF
V: TRBV30
D: TRBD2
J: TRBJ2-3

DNA: TGTGCCAGCAGCTTACTTAGCACCTCCTACAATGAGCAGTTCTTC
CDR3: CASSLLSTSYNEQFF
V: TRBV7-3
D: -
J: TRBJ2-1

DNA: TGTGCCATCAGTACGCAGCGGGAGGGTCACTACAATGAGCAGTTCTTC
CDR3: CAISTQREGHYNEQFF
V: TRBV10-3
D: TRBD2
J: TRBJ2-1

DNA: TGTGCCAGCAGTTTAGTTGCGGGGGAGACCCAGTACTTC
CDR3: CASSLVAGETQYF
V: TRBV27
D: -
J: TRBJ2-5

DNA: TGCGCCAGCAGCCAAGGGACTAGCAGCTCTGGGGCCAACGTCCTGACTTTC
CDR3: CASSQGTSSSGANVLTF
V: TRBV4-3
D: TRBD2
J: TRBJ2-6

DNA: TGTGCCAGCAGGATTGGACAGGGAGATCAGCCCCAGCATTTT
CDR3: CASRIGQGDQPQHF
V: TRBV2
D: TRBD1
J: TRBJ1-5